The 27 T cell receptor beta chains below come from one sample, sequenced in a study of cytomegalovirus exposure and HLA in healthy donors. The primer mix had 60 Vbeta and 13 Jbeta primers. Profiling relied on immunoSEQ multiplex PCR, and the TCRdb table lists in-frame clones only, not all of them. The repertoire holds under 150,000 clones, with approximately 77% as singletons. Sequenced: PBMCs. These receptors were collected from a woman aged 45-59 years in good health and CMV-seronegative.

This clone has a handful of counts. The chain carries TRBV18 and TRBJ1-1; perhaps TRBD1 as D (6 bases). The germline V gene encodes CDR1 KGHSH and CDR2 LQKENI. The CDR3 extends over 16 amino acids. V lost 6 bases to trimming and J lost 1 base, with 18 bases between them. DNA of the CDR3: TGTGCCAGCTCTTACTCCCTCGACAGGCGGAACACTGAAGCTTTCTTT. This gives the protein CASSYSLDRRNTEAFF.

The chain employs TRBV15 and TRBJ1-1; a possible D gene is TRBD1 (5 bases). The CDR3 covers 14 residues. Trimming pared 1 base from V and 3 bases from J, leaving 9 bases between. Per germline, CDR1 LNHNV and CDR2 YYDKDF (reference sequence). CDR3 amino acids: CATSRGGAYTEAFF. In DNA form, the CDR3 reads TGTGCCACCAGCAGAGGGGGCGCGTACACTGAAGCTTTCTTT. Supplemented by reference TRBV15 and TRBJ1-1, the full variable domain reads DAMVIQNPRYQVTQFGKPVTLSCSQTLNHNVMYWYQQKSSQAPKLLFHYYDKDFNNEADTPDNFQSRRPNTSFCFLDIRSPGLGDTAMYLCATSRGGAYTEAFFGQGTRLTVV.

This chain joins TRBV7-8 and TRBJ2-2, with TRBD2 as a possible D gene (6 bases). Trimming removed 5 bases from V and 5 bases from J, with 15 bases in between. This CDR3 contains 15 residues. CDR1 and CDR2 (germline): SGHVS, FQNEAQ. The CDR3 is CASSALRGRTGELFF. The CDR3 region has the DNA TGTGCCAGCAGCGCCTTGCGGGGTAGGACCGGGGAGCTGTTTTTT.

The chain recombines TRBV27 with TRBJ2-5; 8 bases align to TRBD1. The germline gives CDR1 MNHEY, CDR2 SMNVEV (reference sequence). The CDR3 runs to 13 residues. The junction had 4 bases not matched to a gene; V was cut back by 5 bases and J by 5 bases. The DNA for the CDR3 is TGTGCCAGCAGTGCCAGACAGGGGGAGACCCAGTACTTC. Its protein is CASSARQGETQYF.

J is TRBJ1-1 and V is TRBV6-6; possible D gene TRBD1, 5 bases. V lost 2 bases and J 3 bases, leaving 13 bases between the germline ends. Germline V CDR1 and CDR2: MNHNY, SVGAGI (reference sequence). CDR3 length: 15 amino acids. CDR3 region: CASSYPGQGDTEAFF. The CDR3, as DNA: TGTGCCAGCAGTTACCCCGGGCAGGGCGACACTGAAGCTTTCTTT.

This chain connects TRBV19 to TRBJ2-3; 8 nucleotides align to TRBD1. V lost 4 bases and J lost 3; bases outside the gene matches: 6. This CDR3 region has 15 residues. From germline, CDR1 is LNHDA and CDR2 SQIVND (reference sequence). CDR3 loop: CASSTDRVSTDTQYF. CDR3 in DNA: TGTGCCAGTAGTACGGACAGGGTGTCGACAGATACGCAGTATTTT.

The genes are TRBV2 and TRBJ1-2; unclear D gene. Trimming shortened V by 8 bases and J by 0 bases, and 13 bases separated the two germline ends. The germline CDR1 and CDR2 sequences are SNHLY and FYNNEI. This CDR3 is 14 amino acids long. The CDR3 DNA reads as TGTGCCAGCTCTCCAACAGCAGCTAACTATGGCTACACCTTC. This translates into CASSPTAANYGYTF. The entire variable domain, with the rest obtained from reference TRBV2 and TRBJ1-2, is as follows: EPEVTQTPSHQVTQMGQEVILRCVPISNHLYFYWYRQILGQKVEFLVSFYNNEISEKSEIFDDQFSVERPDGSNFTLKIRSTKLEDSAMYFCASSPTAANYGYTFGSGTRLTVV.

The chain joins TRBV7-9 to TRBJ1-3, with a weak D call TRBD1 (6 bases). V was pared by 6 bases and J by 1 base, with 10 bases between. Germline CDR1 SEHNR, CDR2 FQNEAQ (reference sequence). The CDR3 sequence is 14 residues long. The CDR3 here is CASRAGASGNTIYF. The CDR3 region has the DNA TGTGCCAGCAGGGCGGGGGCTTCTGGAAACACCATATATTTT.

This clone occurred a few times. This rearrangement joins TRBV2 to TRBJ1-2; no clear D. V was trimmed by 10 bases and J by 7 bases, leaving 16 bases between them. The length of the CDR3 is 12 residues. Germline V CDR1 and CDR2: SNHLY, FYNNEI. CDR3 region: CAIGGQIVGYTF. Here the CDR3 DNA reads TGTGCCATAGGAGGGCAGATCGTTGGCTACACCTTC.

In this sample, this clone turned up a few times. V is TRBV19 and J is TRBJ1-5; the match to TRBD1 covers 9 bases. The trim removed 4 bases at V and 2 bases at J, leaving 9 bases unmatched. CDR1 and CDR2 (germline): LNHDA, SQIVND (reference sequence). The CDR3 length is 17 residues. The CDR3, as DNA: TGTGCCAGTAGTAGGGGACAGGGTTTTTATGGCAATCAGCCCCAGCATTTT. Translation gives CASSRGQGFYGNQPQHF.

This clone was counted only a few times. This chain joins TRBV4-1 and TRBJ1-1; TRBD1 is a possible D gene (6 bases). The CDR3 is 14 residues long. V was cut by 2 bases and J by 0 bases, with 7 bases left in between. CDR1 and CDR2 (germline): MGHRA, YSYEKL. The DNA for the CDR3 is TGCGCCAGCAGCCAAACAGGGTTGAACACTGAAGCTTTCTTT. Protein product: CASSQTGLNTEAFF.

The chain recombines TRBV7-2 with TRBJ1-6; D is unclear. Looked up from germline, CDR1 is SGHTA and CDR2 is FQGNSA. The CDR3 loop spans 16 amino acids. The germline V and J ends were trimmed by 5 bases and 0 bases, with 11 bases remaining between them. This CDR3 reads CASSLEPSSYNSPLHF. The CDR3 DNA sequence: TGTGCCAGCAGCCTCGAGCCGAGCTCCTATAATTCACCCCTCCACTTT.

The CDR3 sequence: CASRSQLTGDGVGYTF. CDR3 DNA: TGTGCCAGCAGATCCCAGCTGACAGGGGACGGGGTTGGCTACACCTTC. The chain uses TRBV5-4 and TRBJ1-2; 8 nucleotides agree with TRBD1. Germline loops: CDR1 SGHNT, CDR2 YYREEE (reference sequence). The CDR3 has 16 residues. The J segment lost 7 bases and the V segment lost 5 bases, leaving 16 bases of the junction unmatched.

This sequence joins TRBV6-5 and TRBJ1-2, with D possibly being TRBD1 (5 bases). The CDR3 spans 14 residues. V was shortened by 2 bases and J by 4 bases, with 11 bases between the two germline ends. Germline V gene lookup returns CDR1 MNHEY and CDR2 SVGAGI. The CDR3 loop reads CASSYGGRAYGYTF. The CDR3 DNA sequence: TGTGCCAGCAGTTACGGCGGCAGGGCCTATGGCTACACCTTC.

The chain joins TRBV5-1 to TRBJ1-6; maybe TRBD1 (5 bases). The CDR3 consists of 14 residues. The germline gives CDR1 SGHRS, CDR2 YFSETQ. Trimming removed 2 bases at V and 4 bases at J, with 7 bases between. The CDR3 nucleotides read TGCGCCAGCAGCTTCCAGGGATATAATTCACCCCTCCACTTT. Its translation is CASSFQGYNSPLHF.

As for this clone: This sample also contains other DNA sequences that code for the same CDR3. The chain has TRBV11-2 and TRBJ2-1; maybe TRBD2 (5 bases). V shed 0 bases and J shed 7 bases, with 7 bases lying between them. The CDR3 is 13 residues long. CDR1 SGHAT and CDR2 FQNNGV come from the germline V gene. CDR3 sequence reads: CASSLDRGNEQFF. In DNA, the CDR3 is TGTGCCAGCAGCTTAGATCGGGGAAATGAGCAGTTCTTC.

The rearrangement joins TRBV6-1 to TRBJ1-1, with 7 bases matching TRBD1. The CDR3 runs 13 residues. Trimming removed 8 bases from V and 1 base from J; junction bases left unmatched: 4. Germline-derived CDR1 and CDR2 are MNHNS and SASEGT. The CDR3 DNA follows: TGTGCCAGCTCTAGACAGGGGAACACTGAAGCTTTCTTT. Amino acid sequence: CASSRQGNTEAFF.

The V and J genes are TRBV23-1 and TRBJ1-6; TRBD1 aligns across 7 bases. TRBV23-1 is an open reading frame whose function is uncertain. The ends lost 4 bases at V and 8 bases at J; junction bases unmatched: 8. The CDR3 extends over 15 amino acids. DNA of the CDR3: TGCGCCAGCAGTCGCCGACAGGGTTTCGATTCACCCCTCCACTTT. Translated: CASSRRQGFDSPLHF.

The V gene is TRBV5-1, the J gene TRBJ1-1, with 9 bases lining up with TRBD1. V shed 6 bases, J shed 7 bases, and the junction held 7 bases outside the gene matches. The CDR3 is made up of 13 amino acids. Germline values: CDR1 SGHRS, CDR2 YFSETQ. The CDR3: CASKPTGGDEAFF. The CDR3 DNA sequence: TGCGCCAGCAAACCCACAGGGGGCGATGAAGCTTTCTTT.

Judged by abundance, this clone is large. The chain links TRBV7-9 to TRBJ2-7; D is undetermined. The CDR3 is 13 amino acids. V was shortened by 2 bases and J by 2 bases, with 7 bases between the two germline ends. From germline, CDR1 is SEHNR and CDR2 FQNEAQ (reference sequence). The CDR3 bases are TGTGCCAGCAGCTTATCCCAGGCCTACGAGCAGTACTTC. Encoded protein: CASSLSQAYEQYF. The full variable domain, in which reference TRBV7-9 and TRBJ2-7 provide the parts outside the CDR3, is DTGVSQNPRHKITKRGQNVTFRCDPISEHNRLYWYRQTLGQGPEFLTYFQNEAQLEKSRLLSDRFSAERPKGSFSTLEIQRTEQGDSAMYLCASSLSQAYEQYFGPGTRLTVT.

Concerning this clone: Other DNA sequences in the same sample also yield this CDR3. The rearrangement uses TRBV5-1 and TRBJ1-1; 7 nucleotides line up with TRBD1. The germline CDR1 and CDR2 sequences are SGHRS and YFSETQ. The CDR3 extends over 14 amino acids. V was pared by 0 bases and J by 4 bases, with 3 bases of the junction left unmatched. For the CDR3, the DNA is TGCGCCAGCAGCTTGGGACAGGGAGGCACTGAAGCTTTCTTT. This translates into CASSLGQGGTEAFF.

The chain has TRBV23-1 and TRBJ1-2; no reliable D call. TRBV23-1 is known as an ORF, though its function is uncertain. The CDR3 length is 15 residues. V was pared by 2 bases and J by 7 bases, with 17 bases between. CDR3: CASSQKDKRGAGYTF. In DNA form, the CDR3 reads TGCGCCAGCAGTCAAAAAGATAAGAGAGGCGCTGGCTACACCTTC.

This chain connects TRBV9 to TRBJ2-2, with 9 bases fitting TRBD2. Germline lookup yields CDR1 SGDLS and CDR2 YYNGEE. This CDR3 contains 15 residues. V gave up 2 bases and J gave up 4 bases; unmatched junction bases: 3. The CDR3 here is CASSVGGGATGELFF. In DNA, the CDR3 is TGTGCCAGCAGCGTTGGCGGGGGGGCCACCGGGGAGCTGTTTTTT.

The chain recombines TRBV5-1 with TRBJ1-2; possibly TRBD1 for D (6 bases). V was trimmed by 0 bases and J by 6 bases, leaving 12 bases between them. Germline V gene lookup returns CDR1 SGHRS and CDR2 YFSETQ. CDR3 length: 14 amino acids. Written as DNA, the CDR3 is TGCGCCAGCAGCTTGGCTACGGACAGAGATGGCTACACCTTC. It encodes CASSLATDRDGYTF.

Here the CDR3 DNA reads TGTGCCAGCATTCAAACAGGGGTTGGAAACACCATATATTTT. Amino acid sequence: CASIQTGVGNTIYF. V and J are TRBV2 and TRBJ1-3, with 7 nucleotides matching TRBD1. Germline CDR1 and CDR2: SNHLY and FYNNEI. J was trimmed by 3 bases and V by 7 bases; bases with no gene match: 6. This CDR3 has 14 amino acids.

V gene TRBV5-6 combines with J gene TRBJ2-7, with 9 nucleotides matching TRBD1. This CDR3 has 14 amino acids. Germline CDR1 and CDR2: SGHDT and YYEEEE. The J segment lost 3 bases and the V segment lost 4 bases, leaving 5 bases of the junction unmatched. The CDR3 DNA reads TGTGCCAGCAGCCGGGGACAGGGTTACTACGAGCAGTACTTC. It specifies CASSRGQGYYEQYF.

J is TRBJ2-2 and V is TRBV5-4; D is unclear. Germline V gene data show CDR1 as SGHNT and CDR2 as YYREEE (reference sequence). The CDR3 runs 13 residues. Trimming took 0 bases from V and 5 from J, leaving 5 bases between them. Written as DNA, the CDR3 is TGTGCCAGCAGCTTGGGTGTAACCGGGGAGCTGTTTTTT. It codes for CASSLGVTGELFF.